One sample yielded the 22 T cell receptor beta chains listed below, sequenced in a study of T cell responses to AZD1222 COVID-19 vaccine. Libraries were prepared by immunoSEQ multiplex PCR; TCRdb keeps only in-frame clonotypes and omits some of them. The sample contains around 130,000 clones, roughly 92% of which appear only once. The sequencing here drew on peripheral blood, taken 28 days after the second AZD1222 dose. The receptor source for this set is an adult who received the AZD1222 COVID-19 vaccine.

V and J are TRBV9 and TRBJ2-1; D perhaps matches TRBD1 (6 bases). The V end was cut by 2 bases, the J end by 5 bases, with 29 bases between. Per the germline V gene, CDR1 is SGDLS and CDR2 is YYNGEE. This CDR3 is 20 amino acids long. The CDR3 DNA reads TGTGCCAGCAGCGTTGAAGAGGGGGTTCAATACAAGGACGCCCACAATGAGCAGTTCTTC. Translating it yields CASSVEEGVQYKDAHNEQFF.

The CDR3 DNA is TGTGCCAGCAGTGAAGGGTGGAACACTGAAGCTTTCTTT. It specifies CASSEGWNTEAFF. The chain is built from TRBV6-1 and TRBJ1-1; D not certain. Germline lookup yields CDR1 MNHNS and CDR2 SASEGT. The CDR3 extends over 13 amino acids. The germline V and J ends were trimmed by 1 base and 1 base, with 4 bases remaining between them.

The genes are TRBV7-3 and TRBJ1-6; TRBD1 agrees at 9 bases. Trimming at V came to 5 bases and at J to 10 bases, leaving 9 bases not matched to a gene. This CDR3 is built from 15 residues. In germline, CDR1 is SGHTA, CDR2 FQGTGA. CDR3 in amino acids: CASSATGGRESPLHF. CDR3 DNA sequence: TGTGCCAGCAGCGCGACAGGGGGAAGAGAATCACCCCTCCACTTT.

The rearrangement uses TRBV28 and TRBJ2-3; 9 nucleotides match TRBD1. The CDR3 covers 16 residues. The V gene end was trimmed by 0 bases and the J gene end by 5 bases; junction bases not matched to a gene: 6. Per the germline V gene, CDR1 is MDHEN and CDR2 is SYDVKM. The CDR3, as DNA: TGTGCCAGCAGTTTATGGGCGACAGGGGGAGGAGATACGCAGTATTTT. It encodes CASSLWATGGGDTQYF. Drawing the rest from reference TRBV28 and TRBJ2-3, the complete variable domain is DVKVTQSSRYLVKRTGEKVFLECVQDMDHENMFWYRQDPGLGLRLIYFSYDVKMKEKGDIPEGYSVSREKKERFSLILESASTNQTSMYLCASSLWATGGGDTQYFGPGTRLTVL.

The J gene is TRBJ2-5, the V gene TRBV7-2; 7 nucleotides agree with TRBD2. CDR3 length equals 16 residues. Germline trimming cut 4 bases from V and 2 bases from J; bases unmatched to any gene: 10. Per germline, CDR1 SGHTA and CDR2 FQGNSA. CDR3 bases: TGTGCCAGCAGCTCGATGGGGGGGGAATCTCAAGAGACCCAGTACTTC. Its protein is CASSSMGGESQETQYF.

V gene TRBV6-7 combines with J gene TRBJ1-5, with 8 bases identical to TRBD1. TRBV6-7 is labeled an ORF, and its function is uncertain. With 4 bases clipped from V and 7 bases from J, the junction kept 9 bases outside the gene matches. The length of the CDR3 is 15 residues. This CDR3 is CASSSPTGAGQPQHF. The CDR3 nucleotides read TGTGCCAGCAGTTCCCCGACAGGGGCCGGACAGCCCCAGCATTTT.

CDR3 residues: CASSLAPGTQETQYF. DNA of the CDR3: TGCGCCAGCAGCTTGGCCCCGGGAACTCAAGAGACCCAGTACTTC. The rearrangement joins TRBV5-1 to TRBJ2-5; D possibly corresponds to TRBD2 (5 bases). V was trimmed by 0 bases and J by 2 bases, leaving 11 bases between them. Germline CDR1 and CDR2: SGHRS and YFSETQ. This CDR3 spans 15 amino acids. Complete variable domain (other parts from reference TRBV5-1 and TRBJ2-5): KAGVTQTPRYLIKTRGQQVTLSCSPISGHRSVSWYQQTPGQGLQFLFEYFSETQRNKGNFPGRFSGRQFSNSRSEMNVSTLELGDSALYLCASSLAPGTQETQYFGPGTRLLVL.

The chain employs TRBV6-6 and TRBJ2-1; D is possibly TRBD2 (6 bases). CDR3 length equals 15 residues. V lost 2 bases and J lost 6, with 14 bases in between. CDR1 is MNHNY and CDR2 is SVGAGI in the germline V gene (reference sequence). This CDR3 is CASSYRAGGSNEQFF. As DNA, the CDR3 is TGTGCCAGCAGTTACAGAGCGGGTGGATCCAATGAGCAGTTCTTC.

The CDR3 spells CASSATRGGPYEQYF. As DNA, the CDR3 is TGTGCCAGCAGCGCCACCCGCGGGGGGCCCTACGAGCAGTACTTC. The chain has TRBV7-8 and TRBJ2-7, with 8 bases lining up with TRBD2. The V segment lost 5 bases and the J segment 2 bases; nucleotides outside the gene matches: 8. The CDR3 spans 15 residues. CDR1 is SGHVS and CDR2 is FQNEAQ in the germline V gene. The variable domain in full, completed from reference TRBV7-8 and TRBJ2-7, reads GAGVSQSPRYKVAKRGQDVALRCDPISGHVSLFWYQQALGQGPEFLTYFQNEAQLDKSGLPSDRFFAERPEGSVSTLKIQRTQQEDSAVYLCASSATRGGPYEQYFGPGTRLTVT.

The CDR3 DNA reads TGTGCCAGCAGTTTATGGCAGGGGCTAGATGGCTACACCTTC. Translating it yields CASSLWQGLDGYTF. The chain combines TRBV28 with TRBJ1-2; D is possibly TRBD1 (6 bases). The germline V and J ends were trimmed by 0 bases and 6 bases, with 11 bases remaining between them. Germline loops: CDR1 MDHEN, CDR2 SYDVKM. The CDR3 has 14 residues.

This clone was observed a single time. The rearrangement links TRBV5-4 to TRBJ2-4; D remains ambiguous. Germline values: CDR1 SGHNT, CDR2 YYREEE (reference sequence). CDR3 length: 13 amino acids. V was pared by 0 bases and J by 11 bases, with 12 bases between. CDR3 in DNA: TGTGCCAGCAGCTTGGAACCAGCCCCCCTTCAGTACTTC. This codes for CASSLEPAPLQYF.

The V gene is TRBV29-1, the J gene TRBJ1-1; perhaps TRBD1 as D (5 bases). This CDR3 comprises 11 residues. Trimming left V 7 bases short and J 7 bases short, with 13 bases between. From germline, CDR1 is SQVTM and CDR2 ANQGSEA. This chain's CDR3 is CSAPRGGEAFF. CDR3 coding DNA: TGCAGCGCCCCTAGGGGAGGTGAAGCTTTCTTT.

V usage is TRBV10-3 and J usage is TRBJ1-6; no firm D call. CDR3 size: 15 residues. Germline assignment: CDR1 ENHRY and CDR2 SYGVKD. Trimming removed 10 bases from V and 4 bases from J, with 17 bases in between. CDR3 DNA: TGTGCCACCAACTATAACCCCTCTTATAATTCACCCCTCCACTTT. Encoded protein: CATNYNPSYNSPLHF.

Only one count was recorded for this clone. This chain connects TRBV7-2 to TRBJ2-3; D may correspond to TRBD1 or TRBD2 (5 bases each). Germline V gene data show CDR1 as SGHTA and CDR2 as FQGNSA. Trimming stripped 1 base from V and 2 bases from J, with 16 bases between. The CDR3 loop spans 17 amino acids. The CDR3 DNA sequence: TGTGCCAGCAGCTTAGGCTTGGGTGGGGGTCACACAGATACGCAGTATTTT. Protein: CASSLGLGGGHTDTQYF.

V and J are TRBV5-1 and TRBJ2-1; possible D gene TRBD1, 5 bases. Germline loops: CDR1 SGHRS, CDR2 YFSETQ. V was pared by 3 bases and J by 4 bases, with 11 bases between. This CDR3 contains 14 residues. The CDR3 spells CASSWGTGYNEQFF. The DNA of the CDR3 is TGCGCCAGCAGCTGGGGCACCGGGTACAATGAGCAGTTCTTC.

The chain links TRBV10-3 to TRBJ1-2; D is perhaps TRBD1 (5 bases). This CDR3 region has 12 residues. Germline CDR1 is ENHRY and CDR2 is SYGVKD. The V end was cut by 2 bases, the J end by 6 bases, with 7 bases between. DNA of the CDR3: TGTGCCATCAGTGAGGGGGGAAATGGCTACACCTTC. The encoded protein is CAISEGGNGYTF.

This clone has only a few counts. The J gene is TRBJ2-1, the V gene TRBV5-1; D might be TRBD2 (6 bases). Germline V gene sequence: CDR1 SGHRS, CDR2 YFSETQ. CDR3 length equals 16 residues. V lost 4 bases to trimming and J lost 3 bases, with 17 bases between them. The CDR3 nucleotides read TGCGCCAGCAGCGTTAGCGGTATAAATTACTACAATGAGCAGTTCTTC. Its translation is CASSVSGINYYNEQFF.

J is TRBJ1-6 and V is TRBV6-5; D gene uncertain. The CDR3 is 13 residues long. The V and J ends lost 8 bases and 1 base respectively, with 6 bases between them. The germline gives CDR1 MNHEY, CDR2 SVGAGI. The CDR3 spells CASAGSYNSPLHF. In DNA, the CDR3 is TGTGCCAGCGCGGGGTCCTATAATTCACCCCTCCACTTT.

V is TRBV28 and J is TRBJ2-7, with D unresolved. This CDR3 contains 12 residues. The V end was cut by 5 bases, the J end by 6 bases, with 11 bases between. The germline CDR1 and CDR2 sequences are MDHEN and SYDVKM. This chain's CDR3 is CASSQNDLEQYF. CDR3 in DNA: TGTGCCAGCAGTCAAAATGACCTCGAGCAGTACTTC.

The V and J genes are TRBV13 and TRBJ2-7, with 7 bases lining up with TRBD1. The CDR3 length is 15 residues. After removal of 0 bases from V and 3 bases from J, the junction contained 5 bases not matched to a gene. Germline V CDR1 and CDR2: PRHDT, FYEKMQ (reference sequence). Here the CDR3 DNA reads TGTGCCAGCAGCTTAGGGGCAGGGGGAAACTACGAGCAGTACTTC. It is translated as CASSLGAGGNYEQYF.

The chain uses TRBV9 and TRBJ2-7; D may be TRBD1 or TRBD2 (5 bases each). The CDR3 consists of 15 residues. From germline, CDR1 is SGDLS and CDR2 YYNGEE. V dropped 0 bases and J dropped 0 bases, with 10 bases sitting between them. The CDR3 DNA follows: TGTGCCAGCAGCGTAGGGGGGTATAGCTCCTACGAGCAGTACTTC. Its protein is CASSVGGYSSYEQYF.

The CDR3 DNA sequence: TGTGCCAGTAGCGTCACGGGGGTTTGGGAGACCCAGTACTTC. This translates into CASSVTGVWETQYF. This chain links TRBV6-5 with TRBJ2-5; maybe TRBD2 (6 bases). The CDR3 spans 14 residues. Germline-derived CDR1 and CDR2 are MNHEY and SVGAGI. Trimming shortened V by 9 bases and J by 5 bases, and 19 bases separated the two germline ends.